The clone carrying this T cell receptor (beta chain) was observed once. The antigen is undetermined. Trimming pared 2 bases from V and 9 bases from J, leaving 17 bases between. CDR1 is ENHRY and CDR2 is SYGVKD in the germline V gene. The CDR3 contains 15 residues. This entry belongs to a study of vaccination and CD4 T cells after COVID-19. Overall study: Cellular stimulation was performed using overlapping spike peptides derived from SARS-CoV-2, HCoV-NL63, HCoV-OC43 and HCoV-229E.

Treatment noted: roughly 10-day PBMC culture with coronavirus spike peptide pools or control peptides (ViraFEST assay). Gathered ahead of the COVID-19 pandemic (2011-2018) were the CD4+ T cells of the unexposed donor. Sequenced with the Oncomine TCR Beta short-read assay was DNA taken from cultured CD4+ T cells. TCRdb used MiXCR to reprocess the PCR reads, holding one entry per CDR3 protein. The sample includes 6,000 to 7,000 distinct CDR3 sequences, about 24% of them seen just once. The chain recombines TRBV10-3 with TRBJ2-1; maybe TRBD2 (6 bases). This sequence originates from a human donor in good health. Sequences were obtained from CD4+ T cells from blood, cultured in vitro. DNA of the CDR3: TGTGCCATCAGTGAGAGGGACTGGGGTTTTACTGAGCAGTTCTTC. Its translation: CAISERDWGFTEQFF.